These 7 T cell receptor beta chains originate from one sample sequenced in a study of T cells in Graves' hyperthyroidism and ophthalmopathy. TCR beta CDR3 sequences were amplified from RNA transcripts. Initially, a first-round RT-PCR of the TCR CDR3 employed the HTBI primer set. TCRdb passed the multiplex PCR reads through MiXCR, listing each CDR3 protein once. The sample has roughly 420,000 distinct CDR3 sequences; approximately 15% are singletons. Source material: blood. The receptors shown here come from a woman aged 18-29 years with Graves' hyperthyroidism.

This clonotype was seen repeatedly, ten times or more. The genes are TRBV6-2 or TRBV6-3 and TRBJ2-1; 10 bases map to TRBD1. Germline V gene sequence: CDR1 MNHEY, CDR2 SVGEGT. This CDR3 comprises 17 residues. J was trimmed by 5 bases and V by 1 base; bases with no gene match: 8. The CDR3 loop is CASSYFLSGTGDNEQFF. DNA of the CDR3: TGTGCCAGCAGTTACTTCCTATCCGGGACAGGGGACAATGAGCAGTTCTTC.

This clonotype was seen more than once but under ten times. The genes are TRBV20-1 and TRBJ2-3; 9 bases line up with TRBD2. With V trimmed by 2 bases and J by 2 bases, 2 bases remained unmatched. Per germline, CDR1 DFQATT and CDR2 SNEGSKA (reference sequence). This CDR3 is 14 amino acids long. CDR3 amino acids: CSARLAGITDTQYF. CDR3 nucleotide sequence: TGCAGTGCTAGACTAGCGGGGATCACAGATACGCAGTATTTT.

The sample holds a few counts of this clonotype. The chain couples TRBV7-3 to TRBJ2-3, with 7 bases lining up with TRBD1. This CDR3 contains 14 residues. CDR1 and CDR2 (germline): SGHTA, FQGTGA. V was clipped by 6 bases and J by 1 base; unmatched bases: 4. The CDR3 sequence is CASSFGTGTDTQYF. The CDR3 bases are TGTGCCAGCAGTTTCGGGACAGGCACAGATACGCAGTATTTT.

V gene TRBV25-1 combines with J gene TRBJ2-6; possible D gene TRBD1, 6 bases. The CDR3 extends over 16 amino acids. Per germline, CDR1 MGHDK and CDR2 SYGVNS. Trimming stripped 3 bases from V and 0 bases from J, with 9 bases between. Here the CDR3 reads CASSDPQGSGANVLTF. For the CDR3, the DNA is TGTGCCAGCAGTGACCCACAGGGCTCTGGGGCCAACGTCCTGACTTTC.

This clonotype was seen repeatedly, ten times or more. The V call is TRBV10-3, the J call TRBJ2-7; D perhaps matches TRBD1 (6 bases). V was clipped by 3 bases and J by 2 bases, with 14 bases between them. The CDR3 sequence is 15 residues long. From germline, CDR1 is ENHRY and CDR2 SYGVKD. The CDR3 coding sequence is TGTGCCATCAGTGACTCACCGGGACAAACCTACGAGCAGTACTTC. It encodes CAISDSPGQTYEQYF.

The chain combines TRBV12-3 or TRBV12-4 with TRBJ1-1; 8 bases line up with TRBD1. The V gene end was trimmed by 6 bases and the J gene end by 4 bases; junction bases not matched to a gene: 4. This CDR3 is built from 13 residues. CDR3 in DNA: TGTGCCAGCAGCCCGACAGGGGCCACTGAAGCTTTCTTT. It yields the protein CASSPTGATEAFF.

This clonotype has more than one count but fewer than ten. The CDR3 DNA is TGCAGCGTTGTGGCGGGGAACTATGGCTACACCTTC. It encodes CSVVAGNYGYTF. This chain links TRBV29-1 with TRBJ1-2; D unresolved. There are 12 residues in the CDR3. CDR1 is SQVTM, CDR2 ANQGSEA, per germline. V dropped 4 bases and J dropped 2 bases, with 8 bases sitting between them.